Listed below are T cell receptor beta chains from one sample, sequenced in a study of T cells in Graves' hyperthyroidism and ophthalmopathy. TCRdb used MiXCR to reprocess the multiplex PCR reads, holding one entry per CDR3 protein. Among about 620,000 distinct CDR3 sequences listed, 15% to 20% were seen once. Material: blood. The receptors stem from a woman aged 30 to 39 with Graves' hyperthyroidism. Both conserved end residues are part of each CDR3. Fields, in order: D gene, V gene, clone size, J gene, CDR3 protein, CDR3 DNA. A D gene is named only where the DNA matches it firmly. For some rows the clone size is stated as once, few or many, or as a class when expanded; others skip it.

d_gene: .
v_gene: TRBV4-3
abundance: .
j_gene: TRBJ1-1
CDR3aa: CASSQHLTDMNTEAFF
CDR3nt: TGCGCCAGCAGCCAACATTTGACGGACATGAACACTGAAGCTTTCTTT

d_gene: TRBD1
v_gene: TRBV6-2/TRBV6-3
abundance: .
j_gene: TRBJ2-7
CDR3aa: CATDRGNSYEQYF
CDR3nt: TGTGCCACCGACAGGGGGAACTCCTACGAGCAGTACTTC

d_gene: .
v_gene: TRBV7-8
abundance: .
j_gene: TRBJ1-2
CDR3aa: CASSPGPAGYTF
CDR3nt: TGTGCCAGCAGCCCGGGACCGGCGGGCTACACCTTC

d_gene: .
v_gene: TRBV6-6
abundance: many
j_gene: TRBJ1-6
CDR3aa: CASSYYGLGTSNSPLHF
CDR3nt: TGTGCCAGCAGTTACTATGGATTAGGGACGTCTAATTCACCCCTCCACTTT

d_gene: .
v_gene: TRBV7-9
abundance: few
j_gene: TRBJ2-2
CDR3aa: CASGGTQHTGELFF
CDR3nt: TGTGCCAGCGGGGGAACACAGCACACCGGGGAGCTGTTTTTT

d_gene: .
v_gene: TRBV28
abundance: many
j_gene: TRBJ1-5
CDR3aa: CASSLGTWGRSHSNQPQHF
CDR3nt: TGTGCCAGCAGTTTAGGGACGTGGGGAAGGAGCCATAGCAATCAGCCCCAGCATTTT

d_gene: .
v_gene: TRBV5-1
abundance: many
j_gene: TRBJ2-7
CDR3aa: CASSQYSYEQYF
CDR3nt: TGCGCCAGCAGCCAATACTCCTACGAGCAGTACTTC

d_gene: TRBD2
v_gene: TRBV9
abundance: .
j_gene: TRBJ2-2
CDR3aa: CASSVSSGSTGELFF
CDR3nt: TGTGCCAGCAGCGTCTCGAGCGGGAGCACCGGGGAGCTGTTTTTT

d_gene: TRBD1
v_gene: TRBV6-1
abundance: few
j_gene: TRBJ1-5
CDR3aa: CASSRDRGGQPQHF
CDR3nt: TGTGCCAGCAGCCGGGACAGGGGAGGTCAGCCCCAGCATTTT

d_gene: TRBD2
v_gene: TRBV6-5
abundance: .
j_gene: TRBJ2-7
CDR3aa: CASSSSGLAGLYEQYF
CDR3nt: TGTGCCAGCAGTTCATCGGGACTAGCGGGTCTCTACGAGCAGTACTTC

d_gene: .
v_gene: TRBV20-1
abundance: .
j_gene: TRBJ1-4
CDR3aa: CSARTEADEKLFF
CDR3nt: TGCAGTGCGCGAACAGAGGCCGATGAAAAACTGTTTTTT

d_gene: TRBD1
v_gene: TRBV2
abundance: many
j_gene: TRBJ2-6
CDR3aa: CASFAGQGLSGANVLTF
CDR3nt: TGTGCCAGCTTCGCCGGACAGGGCCTCTCTGGGGCCAACGTCCTGACTTTC

d_gene: .
v_gene: TRBV19
abundance: .
j_gene: TRBJ1-6
CDR3aa: CARSLGRINSPLHF
CDR3nt: TGTGCCAGGTCCCTAGGACGGATTAATTCACCCCTCCACTTT

d_gene: .
v_gene: TRBV2
abundance: many
j_gene: TRBJ2-1
CDR3aa: CASSEGDSSNEQFF
CDR3nt: TGTGCCAGCAGTGAAGGGGACTCCTCCAATGAGCAGTTCTTC

d_gene: .
v_gene: TRBV12-3/TRBV12-4
abundance: many
j_gene: TRBJ2-7
CDR3aa: CASRVNVRYEQYF
CDR3nt: TGTGCCAGCAGGGTCAATGTTCGGTACGAGCAGTACTTC

d_gene: .
v_gene: TRBV2
abundance: many
j_gene: TRBJ1-1
CDR3aa: CASKNEVNTEAFF
CDR3nt: TGTGCCAGCAAAAATGAGGTAAACACTGAAGCTTTCTTT

d_gene: .
v_gene: TRBV27
abundance: many
j_gene: TRBJ1-2
CDR3aa: CASSFRASLTGTWYGYTF
CDR3nt: TGTGCCAGCAGTTTCCGGGCCTCACTCACCGGGACATGGTATGGCTACACCTTC

d_gene: .
v_gene: TRBV27
abundance: many
j_gene: TRBJ2-1
CDR3aa: CASRDRDFPYNEQFF
CDR3nt: TGTGCCAGCAGGGACCGGGACTTCCCTTACAATGAGCAGTTCTTC

d_gene: .
v_gene: TRBV20-1
abundance: many
j_gene: TRBJ2-5
CDR3aa: CSAKAGPQETQYF
CDR3nt: TGCAGTGCTAAGGCCGGTCCCCAAGAGACCCAGTACTTC

d_gene: .
v_gene: TRBV12-5
abundance: .
j_gene: TRBJ2-3
CDR3aa: CASGPWTADTQYF
CDR3nt: TGTGCTAGTGGTCCCTGGACAGCAGATACGCAGTATTTT

d_gene: TRBD2
v_gene: TRBV7-9
abundance: many
j_gene: TRBJ2-1
CDR3aa: CASSPPTSVKENEQFF
CDR3nt: TGTGCCAGCAGCCCCCCGACTAGCGTGAAGGAAAATGAGCAGTTCTTC

d_gene: TRBD1
v_gene: TRBV24-1
abundance: .
j_gene: TRBJ2-7
CDR3aa: CATSDSGQGDEQYF
CDR3nt: TGTGCCACCAGTGATTCCGGACAGGGGGACGAGCAGTACTTC

d_gene: .
v_gene: TRBV20-1
abundance: many
j_gene: TRBJ2-3
CDR3aa: CSARDPKDPKTDTQYF
CDR3nt: TGCAGTGCTAGAGATCCGAAGGACCCCAAGACAGATACGCAGTATTTT

d_gene: TRBD2
v_gene: TRBV19
abundance: .
j_gene: TRBJ2-1
CDR3aa: CASSTPGLAGEGAYNEQFF
CDR3nt: TGTGCCAGTAGTACACCGGGACTAGCGGGAGAGGGGGCGTACAATGAGCAGTTCTTC

d_gene: TRBD2
v_gene: TRBV20-1
abundance: many
j_gene: TRBJ2-5
CDR3aa: CSATRLAGVETQYF
CDR3nt: TGCAGTGCTACCAGACTAGCGGGAGTGGAGACCCAGTACTTC

d_gene: TRBD1
v_gene: TRBV7-2
abundance: once
j_gene: TRBJ2-3
CDR3aa: CASSLVLPRTGGTDTQYF
CDR3nt: TGTGCCAGCAGCTTAGTCCTTCCTCGGACAGGGGGCACAGATACGCAGTATTTT

d_gene: .
v_gene: TRBV20-1
abundance: few
j_gene: TRBJ2-2
CDR3aa: CNARGDTGELFF
CDR3nt: TGCAATGCTAGAGGGGACACCGGGGAGCTGTTTTTT